Following are 18 T cell receptor beta chains from one sample sequenced in a study of regulatory dendritic cells for organ transplantation. Profiled with immunoSEQ multiplex PCR; TCRdb holds only in-frame clones, not every one. The sample yields some 35,000 clones, approximately 88% seen once. Sample: naive CD4+ T cells from blood. Subset specified: CD45RA+ naive T cells. The receptors derive from a human donor in good health.

The rearrangement joins TRBV7-2 to TRBJ2-3; TRBD2 is a possible D gene (5 bases). The V gene lost 1 base and the J gene lost 6 bases, with 11 bases spanning the gap. CDR1 is SGHTA and CDR2 is FQGNSA in the germline V gene. The CDR3 runs 14 residues. The CDR3 DNA is TGTGCCAGCAGCTTAGTACGGGATGCTGATACGCAGTATTTT. Protein sequence: CASSLVRDADTQYF.

This clone has a handful of counts. The V call is TRBV2, the J call TRBJ1-1; TRBD1 agrees at 8 bases. Germline V gene data show CDR1 as SNHLY and CDR2 as FYNNEI. This CDR3 contains 14 residues. V was clipped by 4 bases and J by 0 bases; unmatched bases: 1. The CDR3 sequence: CASSGQGLNTEAFF. In nucleotides, the CDR3 is TGTGCCAGCAGTGGACAGGGGCTGAACACTGAAGCTTTCTTT.

The J gene is TRBJ2-7, the V gene TRBV11-2; D gene ambiguous. This CDR3 region has 12 residues. Germline V gene lookup returns CDR1 SGHAT and CDR2 FQNNGV. Trimming shortened V by 0 bases and J by 3 bases, and 3 bases separated the two germline ends. The CDR3 is CASSLDHYEQYF. The CDR3 nucleotides read TGTGCCAGCAGCTTAGACCACTACGAGCAGTACTTC.

The genes are TRBV5-4 and TRBJ1-2; possible D gene TRBD1, 5 bases. Trimming left V 0 bases short and J 4 bases short, with 7 bases between. CDR3 size: 13 residues. CDR1 SGHNT and CDR2 YYREEE come from the germline V gene (reference sequence). Here the CDR3 reads CASSLEGRYGYTF. CDR3 nucleotides: TGTGCCAGCAGCTTGGAGGGACGCTATGGCTACACCTTC.

The J gene is TRBJ2-5, the V gene TRBV28; no reliable D call. This CDR3 contains 12 residues. Germline CDR1 and CDR2: MDHEN and SYDVKM. V lost 7 bases to trimming and J lost 2 bases, with 8 bases between them. The CDR3, as DNA: TGTGCCAGCAACGTGGCTCAAGAGACCCAGTACTTC. This translates into CASNVAQETQYF. Combining the CDR3 with reference TRBV28 and TRBJ2-5 gives the whole variable domain DVKVTQSSRYLVKRTGEKVFLECVQDMDHENMFWYRQDPGLGLRLIYFSYDVKMKEKGDIPEGYSVSREKKERFSLILESASTNQTSMYLCASNVAQETQYFGPGTRLLVL.

The chain is built from TRBV4-1 and TRBJ2-3; no clear D gene. Germline V gene lookup returns CDR1 MGHRA and CDR2 YSYEKL. Deletions cut 5 bases from V and 2 bases from J, with 5 bases between. The CDR3 covers 12 residues. The DNA for the CDR3 is TGCGCCAGCAGCGAGAACACAGATACGCAGTATTTT. Translating gives CASSENTDTQYF.

The chain is built from TRBV4-2 and TRBJ1-5, with 8 bases identical to TRBD1. CDR3 length equals 17 residues. Trimming cost V 0 bases and J 0 bases; bases outside gene matches: 4. Germline V CDR1 and CDR2: LGHNA, YNFKEQ. The CDR3, as DNA: TGTGCCAGCAGCCAAGACCCAGGGGGCTATAGCAATCAGCCCCAGCATTTT. Residues: CASSQDPGGYSNQPQHF.

This sequence joins TRBV30 and TRBJ2-6, with D maybe TRBD2 (5 bases). CDR3 length: 15 amino acids. Trimming took 7 bases from V and 0 from J, leaving 13 bases between them. The germline V gene encodes CDR1 GTSNPN and CDR2 SVGIG (reference sequence). DNA for the CDR3: TGTGCCTCTGGAGGTTCGATCTCTGGGGCCAACGTCCTGACTTTC. Protein sequence: CASGGSISGANVLTF.

This clone showed up just once. The chain links TRBV10-3 to TRBJ1-1; 12 bases match TRBD1. There are 16 residues in the CDR3. V was pared by 7 bases and J by 1 base, with 7 bases of the junction left unmatched. Germline values: CDR1 ENHRY, CDR2 SYGVKD. In DNA, the CDR3 is TGTGCCATCACCAGGGACAGGGGGCAAAGGAACACTGAAGCTTTCTTT. Residues: CAITRDRGQRNTEAFF.

The J gene is TRBJ1-4, the V gene TRBV28, with unresolved D. The V and J ends lost 3 bases and 8 bases respectively, with 10 bases between them. Germline lookup yields CDR1 MDHEN and CDR2 SYDVKM. This CDR3 has 13 amino acids. CDR3 protein: CASSLGLGEKLFF. For the CDR3, the DNA is TGTGCCAGCAGTTTGGGTCTCGGGGAAAAACTGTTTTTT.

The J gene is TRBJ1-1, the V gene TRBV18; maybe TRBD1 (5 bases). V dropped 3 bases and J dropped 9 bases, with 11 bases sitting between them. The CDR3 is made up of 12 amino acids. Germline CDR1 and CDR2: KGHSH and LQKENI. CDR3 residues: CASSPAGGQAFF. The CDR3 DNA reads as TGTGCCAGCTCACCCGCGGGGGGACAAGCTTTCTTT.

This chain uses TRBV6-1 with TRBJ1-2; TRBD1 aligns across 9 bases. V dropped 7 bases and J dropped 4; count of bases not matched to a gene: 7. CDR1 and CDR2 from the germline V gene are MNHNS and SASEGT. The CDR3 runs to 14 residues. The CDR3 bases are TGTGCCAGCAAAACAGGGGGCATTGCCTATGGCTACACCTTC. Its protein product is CASKTGGIAYGYTF.

This CDR3 reads CASSVMGTDTQYF. CDR3 DNA sequence: TGTGCCAGCAGCGTAATGGGCACAGATACGCAGTATTTT. The rearrangement joins TRBV9 to TRBJ2-3, with no clear D. Germline loops: CDR1 SGDLS, CDR2 YYNGEE. The CDR3 loop spans 13 amino acids. V was shortened by 1 base and J by 1 base, with 4 bases between the two germline ends.

The chain is built from TRBV6-5 and TRBJ1-2; 8 nucleotides align to TRBD1. CDR1 MNHEY and CDR2 SVGAGI come from the germline V gene. This CDR3 spans 14 amino acids. V trimming: 6 bases; J trimming: 2 bases; junction bases outside the gene matches: 5. The DNA for the CDR3 is TGTGCCAGCAGACGACAGGGGATCAACTATGGCTACACCTTC. It specifies CASRRQGINYGYTF.

The rearrangement links TRBV7-9 to TRBJ2-3, with 9 positions matching TRBD2. The CDR3 is made up of 17 amino acids. Trimming removed 8 bases from V and 2 bases from J; junction bases left unmatched: 14. The V gene's germline CDR1 is SEHNR and CDR2 FQNEAQ (reference sequence). Here the CDR3 DNA reads TGTGCCAGCGGGTACCTAGGAGGACTAGCGACCACAGATACGCAGTATTTT. It codes for CASGYLGGLATTDTQYF.

J is TRBJ2-7 and V is TRBV7-2; TRBD2 aligns across 8 bases. CDR3 length equals 15 residues. J was trimmed by 1 base and V by 5 bases; bases with no gene match: 7. CDR1 and CDR2 from the germline V gene are SGHTA and FQGNSA. Here the CDR3 reads CASSIGSGSSYEQYF. CDR3 DNA sequence: TGTGCCAGCAGCATCGGGAGCGGGAGTTCCTACGAGCAGTACTTC.

V and J are TRBV7-2 and TRBJ2-1; no definite D call. The CDR3 spans 15 residues. CDR1 is SGHTA, CDR2 FQGNSA, per germline. Deletions cut 4 bases from V and 3 bases from J, with 13 bases between. CDR3 in amino acids: CASSSLGSHYNEQFF. The CDR3 nucleotides are TGTGCCAGCAGCTCCCTGGGAAGCCACTACAATGAGCAGTTCTTC.

The chain employs TRBV27 and TRBJ2-7; 8 nucleotides line up with TRBD1. Germline CDR1 MNHEY, CDR2 SMNVEV (reference sequence). J gave up 2 bases and V 5 bases, and 8 bases lay outside the gene matches. This CDR3 spans 15 amino acids. DNA of the CDR3: TGTGCCAGCAGTCCAAGGACAGGGAATCCCTACGAGCAGTACTTC. Its protein product is CASSPRTGNPYEQYF.